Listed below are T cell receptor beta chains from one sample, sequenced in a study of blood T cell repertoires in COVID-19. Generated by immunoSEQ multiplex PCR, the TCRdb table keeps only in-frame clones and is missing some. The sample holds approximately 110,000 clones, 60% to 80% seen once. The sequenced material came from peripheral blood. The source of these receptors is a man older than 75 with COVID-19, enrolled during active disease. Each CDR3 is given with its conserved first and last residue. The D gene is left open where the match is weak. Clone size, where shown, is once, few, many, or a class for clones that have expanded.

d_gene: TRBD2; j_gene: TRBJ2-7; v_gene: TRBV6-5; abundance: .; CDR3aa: CATSGRAYEQYF; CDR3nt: TGTGCCACCAGCGGGAGGGCCTACGAGCAGTACTTC
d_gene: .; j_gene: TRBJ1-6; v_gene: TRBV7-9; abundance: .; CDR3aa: CASNHLGHLNSPLHF; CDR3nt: TGTGCCAGCAACCATTTGGGACACCTTAATTCACCCCTCCACTTT
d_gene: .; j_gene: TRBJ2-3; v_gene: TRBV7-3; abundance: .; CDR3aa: CASSLMGLASTDTQYF; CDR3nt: TGTGCCAGCAGCTTAATGGGGCTTGCTAGCACAGATACGCAGTATTTT
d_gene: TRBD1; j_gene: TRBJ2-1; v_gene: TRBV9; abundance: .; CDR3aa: CASSFRLQGHNEQFF; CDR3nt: TGTGCCAGCAGCTTCCGGCTACAGGGGCACAATGAGCAGTTCTTC
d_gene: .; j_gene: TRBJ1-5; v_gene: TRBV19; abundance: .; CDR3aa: CASSWRAGQPQHF; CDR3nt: TGTGCCAGCTCGTGGAGGGCTGGACAGCCCCAGCATTTT
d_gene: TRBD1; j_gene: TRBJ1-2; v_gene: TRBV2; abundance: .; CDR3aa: CASIRDSSSNYGYTF; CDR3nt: TGTGCCAGCATTAGGGACAGCAGCTCTAACTATGGCTACACCTTC
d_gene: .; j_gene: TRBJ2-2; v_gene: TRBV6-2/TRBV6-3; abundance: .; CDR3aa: CASSSREAGELFF; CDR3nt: TGTGCCAGCAGTTCGAGGGAGGCCGGGGAGCTGTTTTTT
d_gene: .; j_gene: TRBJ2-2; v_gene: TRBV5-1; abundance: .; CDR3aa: CASSHPGSTGELFF; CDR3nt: TGCGCCAGCAGTCACCCGGGATCCACCGGGGAGCTGTTTTTT
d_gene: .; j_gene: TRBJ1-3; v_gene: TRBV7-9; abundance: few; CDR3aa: CASTPQRPAGNTIYF; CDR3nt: TGTGCCAGCACCCCTCAGAGGCCCGCTGGAAACACCATATATTTT
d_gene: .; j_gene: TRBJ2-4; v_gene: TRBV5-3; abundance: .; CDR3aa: CARSFRSGKNIQYF; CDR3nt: TGTGCCAGAAGCTTTAGGTCAGGCAAAAACATTCAGTACTTC
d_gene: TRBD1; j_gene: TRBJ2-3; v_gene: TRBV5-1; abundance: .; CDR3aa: CASSLATGGTDTQYF; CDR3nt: TGCGCCAGCAGCTTGGCGACAGGGGGCACAGATACGCAGTATTTT
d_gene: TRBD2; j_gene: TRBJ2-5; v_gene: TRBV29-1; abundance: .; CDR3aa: CSVAWTSGRQETQYF; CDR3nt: TGCAGCGTTGCCTGGACTAGCGGGAGGCAAGAGACCCAGTACTTC
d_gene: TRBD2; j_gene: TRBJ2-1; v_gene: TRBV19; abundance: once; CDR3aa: CASSKTTSGRGNEQFF; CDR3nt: TGTGCCAGTAGTAAGACGACTAGCGGGAGGGGGAATGAGCAGTTCTTC
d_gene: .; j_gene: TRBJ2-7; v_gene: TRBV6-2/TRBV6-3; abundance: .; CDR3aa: CASSYLGLTYEQYF; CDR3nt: TGTGCCAGCAGTTACTTGGGACTGACGTACGAGCAGTACTTC
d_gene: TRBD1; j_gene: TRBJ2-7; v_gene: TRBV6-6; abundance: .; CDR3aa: CASRTGDEQYF; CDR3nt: TGTGCCAGCAGGACAGGGGACGAGCAGTACTTC
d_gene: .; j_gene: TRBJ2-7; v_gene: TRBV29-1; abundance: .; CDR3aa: CSVVVLSSYEQYF; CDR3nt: TGCAGCGTTGTGGTCCTTAGCTCCTACGAGCAGTACTTC
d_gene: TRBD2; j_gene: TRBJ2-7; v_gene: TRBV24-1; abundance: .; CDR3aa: CATSGDYNYEQYF; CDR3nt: TGTGCCACCAGTGGGGACTACAACTACGAGCAGTACTTC
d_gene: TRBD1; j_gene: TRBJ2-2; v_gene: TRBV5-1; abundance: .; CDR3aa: CASSPLTGEDTGELFF; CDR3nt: TGCGCCAGCAGCCCATTGACAGGGGAAGACACCGGGGAGCTGTTTTTT
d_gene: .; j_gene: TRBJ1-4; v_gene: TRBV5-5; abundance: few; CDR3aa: CASSLIMGRGEKLFF; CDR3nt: TGTGCCAGCAGCTTGATAATGGGCAGGGGTGAAAAACTGTTTTTT
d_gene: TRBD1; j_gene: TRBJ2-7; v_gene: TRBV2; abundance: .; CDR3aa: CASSSGTGSYEQYF; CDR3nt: TGTGCCAGCAGTTCCGGGACAGGGTCATACGAGCAGTACTTC
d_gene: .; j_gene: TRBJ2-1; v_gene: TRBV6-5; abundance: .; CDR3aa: CASRADVYNEQFF; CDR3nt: TGTGCCAGCAGGGCGGATGTCTACAATGAGCAGTTCTTC
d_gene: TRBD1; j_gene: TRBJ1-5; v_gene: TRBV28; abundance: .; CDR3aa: CASIDDRGNQPQHF; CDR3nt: TGTGCCAGCATCGACGACAGGGGCAATCAGCCCCAGCATTTT
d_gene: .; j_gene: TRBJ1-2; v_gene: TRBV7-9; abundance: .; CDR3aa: CASSLGGEGFYTF; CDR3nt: TGTGCCAGCAGCTTAGGGGGAGAGGGCTTCTACACCTTC
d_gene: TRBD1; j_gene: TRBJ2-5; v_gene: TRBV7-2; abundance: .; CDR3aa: CASSKQGAQETQYF; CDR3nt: TGTGCCAGCAGCAAACAGGGGGCCCAAGAGACCCAGTACTTC
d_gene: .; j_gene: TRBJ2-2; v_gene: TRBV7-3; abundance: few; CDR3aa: CASSPQIGQNTGELFF; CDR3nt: TGTGCCAGCAGCCCCCAGATTGGCCAAAACACCGGGGAGCTGTTTTTT